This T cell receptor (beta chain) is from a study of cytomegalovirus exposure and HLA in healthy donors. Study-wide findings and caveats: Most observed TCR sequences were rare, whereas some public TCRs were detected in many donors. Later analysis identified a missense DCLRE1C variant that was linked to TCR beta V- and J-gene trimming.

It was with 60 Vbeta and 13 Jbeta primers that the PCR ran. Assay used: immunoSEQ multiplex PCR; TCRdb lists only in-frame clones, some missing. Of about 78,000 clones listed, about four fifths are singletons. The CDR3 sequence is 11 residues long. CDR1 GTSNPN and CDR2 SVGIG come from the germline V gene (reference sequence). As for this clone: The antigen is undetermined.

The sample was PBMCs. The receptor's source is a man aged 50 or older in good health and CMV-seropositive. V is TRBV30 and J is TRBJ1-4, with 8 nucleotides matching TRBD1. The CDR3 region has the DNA TGTGCTGGACAGGGTCCCGAAAAACTGTTTTTT. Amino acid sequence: CAGQGPEKLFF.